The rows below give T cell receptor beta chains drawn from one sample of a study of CD8+CD57+ T cells in acquired aplastic anemia. TCRdb re-analysed the reads in MiXCR, keeping a single row per CDR3 protein. The sample has 200,000 to 250,000 distinct CDR3 sequences; under 55% are singletons. Sequencing was carried out using sorted CD4+, CD8+, or CD8+CD57+ T cells (not recorded which) from PBMCs. The source is a human donor with aplastic anemia. CDR3s include the opening cysteine and the closing phenylalanine or tryptophan. A D gene is named only where the DNA matches it firmly. Size values are once, few and many counts, or a class for expanded clones, and some rows have none.

J,D,size,V,CDR3,DNA
TRBJ1-6,TRBD1,many,TRBV10-3,CAISRDSPYNSPLHF,TGTGCCATCAGTAGGGACAGCCCCTATAATTCACCCCTCCACTTT
TRBJ2-3,NA,many,TRBV5-8,CASSSTDSTDTQYF,TGTGCCAGCAGCTCTACAGATAGCACAGATACGCAGTATTTT
TRBJ1-2,NA,many,TRBV10-2,CASTRAARDYGYTF,TGCGCCAGCACCCGGGCCGCTCGGGACTATGGCTACACCTTC
TRBJ2-1,TRBD2,NA,TRBV7-6,CASSYFSGGASYNEQFF,TGTGCCAGCAGCTATTTTAGCGGGGGGGCCTCCTACAATGAGCAGTTCTTC
TRBJ1-6,NA,many,TRBV6-5,CASSYSGRGDSPLHF,TGTGCCAGCAGTTACTCGGGCAGAGGCGATTCACCCCTCCACTTT
TRBJ1-4,NA,few,TRBV18,CASSPFKGSEKLFF,TGTGCCAGCTCACCATTTAAGGGGAGCGAAAAACTGTTTTTT
TRBJ2-7,TRBD1,many,TRBV5-1,CASSQDRAVAYEQYF,TGCGCCAGCAGCCAGGACAGGGCCGTTGCCTACGAGCAGTACTTC
TRBJ2-7,NA,few,TRBV18,CASSATRDSYEQYF,TGTGCCAGCTCCGCAACGAGGGACTCCTACGAGCAGTACTTC
TRBJ1-2,TRBD1,NA,TRBV19,CASSLPLDRGAWGYTF,TGTGCCAGTAGTCTTCCTCTTGACAGGGGTGCTTGGGGCTACACCTTC
TRBJ1-6,NA,many,TRBV28,CASSLSDNPLHF,TGTGCCAGCAGTTTATCCGACAATCCCCTCCACTTT
TRBJ2-3,NA,many,TRBV9,CASSVVSQTTDTQYF,TGTGCCAGCAGCGTAGTGTCCCAGACCACAGATACGCAGTATTTT
TRBJ1-6,TRBD1,many,TRBV20-1,CSAPDRGNSPLHF,TGCAGTGCCCCGGACAGGGGGAATTCACCCCTCCACTTT
TRBJ1-1,NA,NA,TRBV5-1,CASSLGGGGGDTEAFF,TGCGCCAGCAGCTTGGGGGGGGGGGGGGGGGACACTGAAGCTTTCTTT
TRBJ1-2,NA,many,TRBV7-8,CASSSGQIYNYGYTF,TGTGCCAGCAGCTCAGGACAGATTTATAACTATGGCTACACCTTC
TRBJ2-2,NA,NA,TRBV7-9,CASSLHARDTGELFF,TGTGCCAGCAGCTTGCATGCCAGAGACACCGGGGAGCTGTTTTTT
TRBJ2-7,TRBD2,many,TRBV7-2,CASSPGTSGGPQYF,TGTGCCAGCAGCCCGGGGACTAGCGGGGGCCCACAGTACTTC
TRBJ2-3,NA,many,TRBV12-3/TRBV12-4,CASRVSTDTQYF,TGTGCCAGCAGGGTCAGCACAGATACGCAGTATTTT
TRBJ1-5,TRBD1,NA,TRBV20-1,CSARNPGQGFQPQHF,TGCAGTGCTAGAAACCCGGGACAGGGATTTCAGCCCCAGCATTTT